Each of the 25 T cell receptor beta chains below was sequenced from the same sample in a study of shared clonotypes between healthy human individuals. Assay used: immunoSEQ multiplex PCR; TCRdb lists only in-frame clones, some missing. This sample yields some 2.4 million clones, of which 93% are seen a single time; 0.36% belongs to the top ten. Sequencing input: naive CD4+ T cells from PBMCs. This sample's subset: CD45RA+ positively selected. The receptors were sampled from a man between 18 and 35 years old in good health. Some clones in this sample may be carry-over from other donors' samples.

The chain recombines TRBV7-9 with TRBJ2-5; 16 bases align to TRBD2. Unmatched junction bases numbered 6, after V lost 4 bases and J lost 4 bases. This CDR3 comprises 17 residues. CDR1 and CDR2 (germline): SEHNR, FQNEAQ (reference sequence). CDR3: CASSSGLAGGPRETQYF. CDR3 coding DNA: TGTGCCAGCAGCTCGGGACTAGCGGGAGGGCCCCGAGAGACCCAGTACTTC.

The table lists this clone with a count of one. The rearrangement links TRBV27 to TRBJ1-3; TRBD1 agrees at 10 bases. V lost 3 bases, J lost 5 bases, and 1 base stayed unmatched. CDR1 and CDR2 (germline): MNHEY, SMNVEV (reference sequence). The length of the CDR3 is 14 residues. The CDR3 DNA follows: TGTGCCAGCAGTTTGGGACAGGGGAGAAACACCATATATTTT. It codes for CASSLGQGRNTIYF.

This clone was found once. J is TRBJ2-1 and V is TRBV19, with TRBD2 matching over 9 bases. The germline gives CDR1 LNHDA, CDR2 SQIVND (reference sequence). The CDR3 spans 15 residues. Trimming at V came to 6 bases and at J to 0 bases, leaving 3 bases not matched to a gene. CDR3 DNA sequence: TGTGCCAGTAGACTTAGCGGGAGCTCCTACAATGAGCAGTTCTTC. It specifies CASRLSGSSYNEQFF.

In this sample, this clone turned up once. The CDR3: CASSLQGAVSGELFF. CDR3 bases: TGTGCCAGTAGTCTCCAGGGGGCCGTCAGCGGGGAGCTGTTTTTT. The rearrangement joins TRBV19 to TRBJ2-2; 8 bases agree with TRBD1. The CDR3 is made up of 15 amino acids. With 5 bases clipped from V and 7 bases from J, the junction kept 9 bases outside the gene matches. Germline loops: CDR1 LNHDA, CDR2 SQIVND (reference sequence).

A remark on this clone: Other DNA sequences from this sample encode an identical CDR3 as well. The chain has TRBV9 and TRBJ2-2; unclear D gene. The CDR3 spans 12 residues. V was cut by 2 bases and J by 7 bases, with 6 bases left in between. In germline, CDR1 is SGDLS, CDR2 YYNGEE. The CDR3 nucleotides are TGTGCCAGCAGCGTCTTGAGCGGGGAGCTGTTTTTT. Protein sequence: CASSVLSGELFF.

The chain uses TRBV7-3 and TRBJ2-3; D call uncertain. This CDR3 comprises 15 residues. V was pared by 5 bases and J by 1 base, with 13 bases between. The germline V gene has CDR1 SGHTA and CDR2 FQGTGA. The CDR3 coding sequence is TGTGCCAGCAGCCCCTCGGCGGTTGGCACAGATACGCAGTATTTT. Amino acid sequence: CASSPSAVGTDTQYF.

CDR3 bases: TGTGCCAGCAGCCAAGACGTGGTGCGGGGACAAGAGACCCAGTACTTC. It encodes CASSQDVVRGQETQYF. This chain uses TRBV7-3 with TRBJ2-5; possibly TRBD2 for D (6 bases). Trimming took off 5 bases at V and 2 bases at J, with 18 bases between the two ends. The length of the CDR3 is 16 residues. Germline CDR1 and CDR2: SGHTA and FQGTGA.

The CDR3 spells CASSPGQGLANEQFF. CDR3 DNA: TGCGCCAGCAGCCCGGGACAGGGTCTGGCGAATGAGCAGTTCTTC. The chain couples TRBV4-1 to TRBJ2-1, with 9 bases fitting TRBD1. Germline V gene sequence: CDR1 MGHRA, CDR2 YSYEKL. This CDR3 has 15 residues. The J segment lost 7 bases and the V segment lost 4 bases, leaving 8 bases of the junction unmatched.

The chain uses TRBV19 and TRBJ1-4; the match to TRBD1 covers 7 bases. V trimming: 9 bases; J trimming: 7 bases; junction bases outside the gene matches: 17. The CDR3 contains 16 residues. Germline CDR1 LNHDA, CDR2 SQIVND (reference sequence). This chain's CDR3 is CASNPGQTSAFEKLFF. CDR3 DNA: TGTGCCAGCAATCCGGGACAGACCTCCGCGTTTGAAAAACTGTTTTTT.

V usage is TRBV9 and J usage is TRBJ2-7, with a weak D call TRBD2 (6 bases). Germline CDR1 is SGDLS and CDR2 is YYNGEE. V was shortened by 5 bases and J by 2 bases, with 14 bases between the two germline ends. The CDR3 is 14 residues long. The CDR3 bases are TGTGCCAGCAGTTTGGGACTTCCCACCTACGAGCAGTACTTC. Its protein is CASSLGLPTYEQYF. The variable domain in full, with the rest retrieved from reference TRBV9 and TRBJ2-7, is DSGVTQTPKHLITATGQRVTLRCSPRSGDLSVYWYQQSLDQGLQFLIQYYNGEERAKGNILERFSAQQFPDLHSELNLSSLELGDSALYFCASSLGLPTYEQYFGPGTRLTVT.

On this clone itself: Other nucleotide sequences in the sample specify the same CDR3. J is TRBJ2-7 and V is TRBV28; D is perhaps TRBD1 (6 bases). The V gene lost 5 bases and the J gene lost 4 bases, with 12 bases spanning the gap. CDR3 size: 13 residues. Germline CDR1 is MDHEN and CDR2 is SYDVKM. DNA for the CDR3: TGTGCCAGCAGTCCTCAGGGGCTTTACGAGCAGTACTTC. This sequence encodes CASSPQGLYEQYF.

The chain couples TRBV7-9 to TRBJ1-1; D possibly corresponds to TRBD1 (6 bases). The CDR3 runs to 13 residues. Germline V lookup: CDR1 SEHNR, CDR2 FQNEAQ (reference sequence). V was cut by 7 bases and J by 4 bases, with 13 bases left in between. Here the CDR3 DNA reads TGTGCCAGCACCAAGACAGGATTCACTGAAGCTTTCTTT. It yields the protein CASTKTGFTEAFF.

This rearrangement joins TRBV5-1 to TRBJ2-1; 7 nucleotides match TRBD2. The CDR3 contains 16 residues. Germline CDR1 reads SGHRS; CDR2 reads YFSETQ. V lost 4 bases and J lost 6; bases outside the gene matches: 13. CDR3 nucleotide sequence: TGCGCCAGCAGCCCCCAGCGGGATTCACTGGGCAATGAGCAGTTCTTC. Encoded protein: CASSPQRDSLGNEQFF.

Here the CDR3 DNA reads TGTGCCAGTAGCCCAACAGTGGTAATTTATGGCTACACCTTC. This gives the protein CASSPTVVIYGYTF. This sequence joins TRBV19 and TRBJ1-2; no clear D gene. From germline, CDR1 is LNHDA and CDR2 SQIVND (reference sequence). The CDR3 contains 14 residues. Between the trimmed V and J ends, which lost 6 bases and 5 bases, there was a span of 16 bases.

The CDR3 region has the DNA TGTGCCAGCAGCGTAGATCCGGGGGCGACAGATACGCAGTATTTT. As protein: CASSVDPGATDTQYF. The rearrangement joins TRBV9 to TRBJ2-3, with D perhaps TRBD1 or TRBD2 (6 bases each). The V and J ends lost 0 bases and 3 bases respectively, with 11 bases between them. Germline values: CDR1 SGDLS, CDR2 YYNGEE. This CDR3 has 15 residues.

This rearrangement joins TRBV6-6 to TRBJ2-7; either TRBD1 or TRBD2 may supply D (5 bases each). With 2 bases removed from V and 2 bases from J, the gap between germline ends came to 13 bases. The length of the CDR3 is 15 residues. Germline CDR1 is MNHNY and CDR2 is SVGAGI (reference sequence). The CDR3 region has the DNA TGTGCCAGCAGTTACCCGGGACGTACAACCTACGAGCAGTACTTC. It translates to CASSYPGRTTYEQYF.

The chain combines TRBV29-1 with TRBJ2-1; perhaps TRBD1 as D (5 bases). Looked up from germline, CDR1 is SQVTM and CDR2 is ANQGSEA. The CDR3 is 16 amino acids. Trimming removed 4 bases from V and 0 bases from J, with 16 bases in between. CDR3: CSVGAGNPSSYNEQFF. CDR3 DNA: TGCAGCGTTGGGGCAGGGAACCCCAGCTCCTACAATGAGCAGTTCTTC.

The V gene is TRBV7-8, the J gene TRBJ2-1; D may be TRBD2 (5 bases). CDR1 SGHVS and CDR2 FQNEAQ come from the germline V gene. This CDR3 has 18 amino acids. The ends were cut back, 4 bases at V and 4 bases at J, with 23 bases in the middle. The CDR3 DNA is TGTGCCAGCAGCTCGTTAAGGGTACTAGTGGAAGGGTACAATGAGCAGTTCTTC. Protein product: CASSSLRVLVEGYNEQFF.

This clone occurred once. The V call is TRBV7-9, the J call TRBJ2-7; 10 bases align to TRBD2. The CDR3 extends over 14 amino acids. V gave up 4 bases and J gave up 6 bases; unmatched junction bases: 6. CDR1 is SEHNR, CDR2 FQNEAQ, per germline (reference sequence). CDR3 sequence reads: CASSSSGSKFEQYF. In nucleotides, the CDR3 is TGTGCCAGCAGCTCTAGCGGGAGTAAGTTCGAGCAGTACTTC.

The V gene is TRBV7-9, the J gene TRBJ1-1; D remains ambiguous. The germline gives CDR1 SEHNR, CDR2 FQNEAQ (reference sequence). This CDR3 has 12 residues. The V end was cut by 0 bases, the J end by 6 bases, with 5 bases between. The CDR3, as DNA: TGTGCCAGCAGCTTAGCGCATGCTGAAGCTTTCTTT. Translating gives CASSLAHAEAFF. The complete variable domain, with remaining parts taken from reference TRBV7-9 and TRBJ1-1, reads DTGVSQNPRHKITKRGQNVTFRCDPISEHNRLYWYRQTLGQGPEFLTYFQNEAQLEKSRLLSDRFSAERPKGSFSTLEIQRTEQGDSAMYLCASSLAHAEAFFGQGTRLTVV.

The chain carries TRBV6-1 and TRBJ1-5; the D is unclear. With 3 bases removed from V and 6 bases from J, the gap between germline ends came to 9 bases. Germline values: CDR1 MNHNS, CDR2 SASEGT. The CDR3 spans 13 residues. Here the CDR3 reads CASSDRAVQPQHF. CDR3 in DNA: TGTGCCAGCAGTGACCGGGCCGTTCAGCCCCAGCATTTT.

The CDR3: CASSLELGRGLFF. CDR3 bases: TGTGCCAGCAGCTTAGAACTTGGTCGGGGTCTGTTTTTT. This chain uses TRBV7-9 with TRBJ1-4, with no clear D. The length of the CDR3 is 13 residues. V dropped 1 base and J dropped 14 bases, with 14 bases sitting between them. CDR1 is SEHNR, CDR2 FQNEAQ, per germline (reference sequence).

The chain has TRBV28 and TRBJ2-3, with a tentative D call TRBD1 (5 bases). The CDR3 covers 16 residues. Germline loops: CDR1 MDHEN, CDR2 SYDVKM. V was pared by 3 bases and J by 8 bases, with 21 bases between. The CDR3 spells CASSFQLLTRTSTQYF. The DNA for the CDR3 is TGTGCCAGCAGTTTCCAACTTCTAACCCGGACATCTACGCAGTATTTT.

The rearrangement links TRBV2 to TRBJ1-1; 7 nucleotides align to TRBD1. CDR1 is SNHLY and CDR2 is FYNNEI in the germline V gene. J was trimmed by 7 bases and V by 5 bases; bases with no gene match: 13. The CDR3 totals 15 residues. The CDR3 DNA is TGTGCCAGCAGTCCTGGGGGACAGCCGGAACGTGAAGCTTTCTTT. Translation gives CASSPGGQPEREAFF. Complete variable domain (other parts from reference TRBV2 and TRBJ1-1): EPEVTQTPSHQVTQMGQEVILRCVPISNHLYFYWYRQILGQKVEFLVSFYNNEISEKSEIFDDQFSVERPDGSNFTLKIRSTKLEDSAMYFCASSPGGQPEREAFFGQGTRLTVV.

The chain couples TRBV19 to TRBJ2-2; 7 bases align to TRBD1. Losses at the gene ends were 8 bases for V and 1 base for J; bases not matched to a gene: 13. This CDR3 has 17 amino acids. The germline V gene encodes CDR1 LNHDA and CDR2 SQIVND (reference sequence). The CDR3 DNA sequence: TGTGCCAGTGGCAAGGCATCCGGGACAGAGAACACCGGGGAGCTGTTTTTT. It codes for CASGKASGTENTGELFF.